This T cell receptor beta chain was observed in a study of OX40 agonist ivuxolimab in advanced cancers. Study details: Three patients had partial responses: one hepatocellular carcinoma, two cutaneous melanoma.

The assay was immunoSEQ multiplex PCR, and TCRdb's table has in-frame clones only and misses some. The data contain about 77,000 clones, 90% to 95% of them singletons. Germline V gene data show CDR1 as SGHTA and CDR2 as FQGNSA. The ends were cut back, 1 base at V and 11 bases at J, with 14 bases in the middle. The CDR3 loop spans 13 amino acids. The chain employs TRBV7-2 and TRBJ1-1, with TRBD1 as a possible D gene (5 bases). Sequences were derived from CD4+ or CD8+ T cells sorted from blood, sampled in a trial of the OX40 agonist ivuxolimab. This clonotype was sampled from an adult with an advanced solid tumor such as melanoma, head and neck, liver or kidney cancer. Here the CDR3 reads CASSLGDPDWAFF. CDR3 nucleotide sequence: TGTGCCAGCAGCTTAGGGGACCCCGATTGGGCTTTCTTT.